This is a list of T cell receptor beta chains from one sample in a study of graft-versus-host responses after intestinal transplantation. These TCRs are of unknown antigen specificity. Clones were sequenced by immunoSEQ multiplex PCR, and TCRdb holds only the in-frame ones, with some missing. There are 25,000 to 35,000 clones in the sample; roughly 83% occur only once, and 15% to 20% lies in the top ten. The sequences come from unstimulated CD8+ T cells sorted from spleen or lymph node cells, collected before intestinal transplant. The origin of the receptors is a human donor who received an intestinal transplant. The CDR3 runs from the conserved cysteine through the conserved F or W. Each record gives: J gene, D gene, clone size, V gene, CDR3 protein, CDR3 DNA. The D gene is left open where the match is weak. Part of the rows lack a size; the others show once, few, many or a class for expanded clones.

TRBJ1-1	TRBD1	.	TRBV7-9	CASSPGQSPEAFF	TGTGCCAGCAGCCCGGGACAGTCACCTGAAGCTTTCTTT
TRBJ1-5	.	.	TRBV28	CASSPYRRGNQPQHF	TGTGCCAGCAGCCCCTACCGACGGGGCAATCAGCCCCAGCATTTT
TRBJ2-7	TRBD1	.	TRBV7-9	CASSLSGQGARSYEQYF	TGTGCCAGCAGCTTATCCGGACAGGGGGCACGATCCTACGAGCAGTACTTC
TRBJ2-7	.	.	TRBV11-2	CASSFLGTSSNEQYF	TGTGCCAGCAGCTTCCTCGGGACATCTTCAAACGAGCAGTACTTC
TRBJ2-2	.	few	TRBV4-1	CASSQTDTTGELFF	TGCGCCAGCAGCCAAACGGACACGACCGGGGAGCTGTTTTTT
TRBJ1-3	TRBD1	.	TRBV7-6	CASSPWTGSGNTIYF	TGTGCCAGCAGCCCTTGGACAGGCTCTGGAAACACCATATATTTT
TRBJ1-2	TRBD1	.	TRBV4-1	CASSRGPGQSPYGYTF	TGCGCCAGCAGCCGGGGACCGGGACAGAGTCCTTATGGCTACACCTTC
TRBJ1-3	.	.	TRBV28	CASSLWYIGGLSSGNTIYF	TGTGCCAGCAGTTTATGGTATATCGGGGGGCTTTCCTCTGGAAACACCATATATTTT
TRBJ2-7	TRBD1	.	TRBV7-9	CASRFGQGDTYEQYF	TGTGCCAGCAGATTTGGACAGGGTGATACCTACGAGCAGTACTTC
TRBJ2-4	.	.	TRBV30	CAWSSLGELAKNIQYF	TGTGCCTGGAGTTCTCTGGGAGAGCTAGCCAAAAACATTCAGTACTTC
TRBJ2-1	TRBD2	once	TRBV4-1	CASSQPGLASDNEQFF	TGCGCCAGCAGCCAACCAGGACTAGCGTCCGACAATGAGCAGTTCTTC
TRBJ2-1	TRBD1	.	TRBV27	CASATGTGGNEQFF	TGTGCCAGCGCAACCGGGACAGGGGGCAATGAGCAGTTCTTC
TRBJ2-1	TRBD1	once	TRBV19	CASRADRGYYNEQFF	TGTGCCAGTAGAGCCGACAGGGGGTACTACAATGAGCAGTTCTTC
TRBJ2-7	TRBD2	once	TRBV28	CASSPSSVGGVYEQYF	TGTGCCAGCAGTCCCTCCAGCGTGGGGGGGGTTTACGAGCAGTACTTC
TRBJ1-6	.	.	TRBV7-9	CASSRVEADGHNSPLHF	TGTGCCAGCAGCCGGGTCGAGGCTGACGGCCATAATTCACCCCTCCACTTT
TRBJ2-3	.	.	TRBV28	CASSPYADTQYF	TGTGCCAGCAGTCCGTATGCAGATACGCAGTATTTT
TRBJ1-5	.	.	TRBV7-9	CASSLSLGGNQPQHF	TGTGCCAGCAGCTTGAGCCTCGGAGGCAATCAGCCCCAGCATTTT
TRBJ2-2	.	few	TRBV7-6	CASSNSALTNTGELFF	TGTGCCAGCTCCAATAGTGCCCTGACTAACACCGGGGAGCTGTTTTTT
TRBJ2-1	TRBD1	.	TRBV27	CASSLRGQGHEQFF	TGTGCCAGCAGCCTTAGGGGACAGGGGCATGAGCAGTTCTTC
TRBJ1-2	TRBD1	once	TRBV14	CASSQDFRQGIHGYTF	TGTGCCAGCAGCCAAGATTTCCGACAGGGGATCCATGGCTACACCTTC
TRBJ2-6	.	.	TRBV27	CASSLRSGANVLTF	TGTGCCAGCAGTTTAAGGAGTGGGGCCAACGTCCTGACTTTC
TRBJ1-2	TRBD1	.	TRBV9	CASSVGTGGDGYTF	TGTGCCAGCAGCGTAGGAACAGGGGGCGATGGCTACACCTTC
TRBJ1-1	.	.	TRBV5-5	CASSLRRTTSRNMNTEAFF	TGTGCCAGCAGCTTGAGACGGACAACTTCTCGAAACATGAACACTGAAGCTTTCTTT
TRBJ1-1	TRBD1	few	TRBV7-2	CASSFFGTGDTEAFF	TGTGCCAGCAGCTTCTTTGGGACAGGGGACACTGAAGCTTTCTTT
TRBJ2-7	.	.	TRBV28	CATKGEPYEQYF	TGTGCCACCAAGGGGGAGCCCTACGAGCAGTACTTC
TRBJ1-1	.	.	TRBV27	CASSSGGSEAFF	TGTGCCAGCAGTTCTGGAGGGTCTGAAGCTTTCTTT
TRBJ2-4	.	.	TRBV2	CASRDPGGPKTIQYF	TGTGCCAGCAGGGACCCCGGGGGGCCGAAAACCATTCAGTACTTC
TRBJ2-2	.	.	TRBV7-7	CASSFGGAGELFF	TGTGCTAGCAGCTTTGGGGGCGCCGGGGAGCTGTTTTTT
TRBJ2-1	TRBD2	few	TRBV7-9	CASTGAGYEQFF	TGTGCCAGCACCGGAGCGGGATATGAGCAGTTCTTC
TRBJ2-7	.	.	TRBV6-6	CASSYSAGSSYEQYF	TGTGCCAGCAGTTACTCAGCCGGGAGCTCCTACGAGCAGTACTTC
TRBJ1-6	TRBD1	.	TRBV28	CASSLSHISTGASNSPLHF	TGTGCCAGCAGTTTATCCCACATATCGACAGGGGCCAGCAATTCACCCCTCCACTTT
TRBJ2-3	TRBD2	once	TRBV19	CASSHGGLGPSTDTQYF	TGTGCCAGTAGCCACGGGGGACTAGGACCTAGCACAGATACGCAGTATTTT
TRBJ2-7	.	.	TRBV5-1	CASSLDSTYEQYF	TGCGCCAGCAGCTTGGACAGCACCTACGAGCAGTACTTC
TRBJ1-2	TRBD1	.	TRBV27	CASSSTGAFYGYTF	TGTGCCAGCAGTTCAACAGGGGCCTTCTATGGCTACACCTTC
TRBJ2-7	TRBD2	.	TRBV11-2	CASSLGASGRAYEQYF	TGTGCCAGCAGCTTAGGGGCTAGCGGGAGGGCCTACGAGCAGTACTTC
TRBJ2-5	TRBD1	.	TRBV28	CASRPGTGVEETQYF	TGTGCCAGCAGACCCGGGACAGGGGTGGAAGAGACCCAGTACTTC
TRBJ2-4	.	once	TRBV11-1	CASKEGRDFNIQYF	TGTGCCAGCAAGGAGGGCCGAGATTTTAACATTCAGTACTTC
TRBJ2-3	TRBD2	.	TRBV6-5	CASSYSAGGMDTQYF	TGTGCCAGCAGTTACTCTGCGGGGGGGATGGATACGCAGTATTTT
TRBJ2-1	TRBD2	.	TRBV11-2	CASSGGGGKFF	TGTGCCAGCAGCGGCGGGGGAGGGAAGTTCTTC
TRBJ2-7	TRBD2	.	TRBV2	CASSARGTSYEQYF	TGTGCCAGCAGCGCGCGGGGGACCTCCTACGAGCAGTACTTC
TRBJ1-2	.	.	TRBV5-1	CASSLSGGGGYTF	TGCGCCAGCAGCTTGTCTGGGGGGGGCGGCTACACCTTC
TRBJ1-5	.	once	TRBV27	CASSSGFDSNQPQHF	TGTGCCAGCAGTTCCGGGTTCGATAGCAATCAGCCCCAGCATTTT
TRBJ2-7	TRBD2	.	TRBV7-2	CASSLIGLAGSYEQYF	TGTGCCAGCAGCTTAATTGGCCTAGCGGGCTCCTACGAGCAGTACTTC
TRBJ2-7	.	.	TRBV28	CASSFRDTTYEQYF	TGTGCCAGCAGTTTCCGGGACACTACCTACGAGCAGTACTTC
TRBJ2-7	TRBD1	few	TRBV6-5	CASSYGTGRNEQYF	TGTGCCAGCAGTTACGGGACAGGGAGAAACGAGCAGTACTTC
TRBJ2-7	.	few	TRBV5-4	CASSLYYEQYF	TGTGCCAGCAGCTTATACTACGAGCAGTACTTC
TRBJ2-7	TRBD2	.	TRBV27	CASSFSSGRYEQYF	TGTGCCAGCAGTTTCTCTAGCGGGAGATACGAGCAGTACTTC
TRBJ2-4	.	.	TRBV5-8	CASSLVNRIGAKNIQYF	TGTGCCAGCAGCTTGGTCAACAGGATCGGGGCCAAAAACATTCAGTACTTC
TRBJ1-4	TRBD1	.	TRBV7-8	CASSLAARDRDPSNEKLFF	TGTGCCAGCAGCTTAGCCGCTCGAGACAGGGATCCGTCTAATGAAAAACTGTTTTTT
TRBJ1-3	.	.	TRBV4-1	CASSPSRQLSGNTIYF	TGCGCCAGCAGCCCCTCAAGACAGCTCTCTGGAAACACCATATATTTT
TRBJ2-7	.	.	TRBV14	CASSQDSGEGNEQYF	TGTGCCAGCAGCCAAGATTCGGGTGAGGGCAACGAGCAGTACTTC
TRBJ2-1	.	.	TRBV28	CASSFLFSYNEQFF	TGTGCCAGCAGTTTTTTATTCTCCTACAATGAGCAGTTCTTC